What follows are 24 T cell receptor beta chains derived from one specimen sequenced in a study of cytomegalovirus exposure and HLA in healthy donors. PCR was performed using 60 Vbeta and 13 Jbeta primers. TCRdb's copy holds only in-frame clones and misses some; the assay was immunoSEQ multiplex PCR. The sample includes 50,000 or so clones, 55% to 75% of them seen just once. Material: PBMCs. All receptors come from a middle-aged man in good health and CMV-seropositive.

The rearrangement joins TRBV5-6 to TRBJ2-2, with 11 nucleotides matching TRBD1. The ends lost 3 bases at V and 1 base at J; junction bases unmatched: 5. Germline V lookup: CDR1 SGHDT, CDR2 YYEEEE. The CDR3 is made up of 17 amino acids. The DNA of the CDR3 is TGTGCCAGCAGCTCCGGGACAGGGGGATTGAACACCGGGGAGCTGTTTTTT. Protein: CASSSGTGGLNTGELFF.

The V gene is TRBV6-5, the J gene TRBJ1-2; no reliable D call. The V gene's germline CDR1 is MNHEY and CDR2 SVGAGI. V was shortened by 0 bases and J by 5 bases, with 16 bases between the two germline ends. CDR3 length: 16 amino acids. The CDR3 region has the DNA TGTGCCAGCAGTTACTCCCCGGGGTTGGTGAAGTATGGCTACACCTTC. Translating it yields CASSYSPGLVKYGYTF.

Concerning this clone itself: A read error may account for a junction end that differs from germline. The chain couples TRBV25-1 to TRBJ1-6; D ambiguous. Germline V CDR1 and CDR2: MGHDK, SYGVNS. This CDR3 has 14 amino acids. CDR3 in amino acids: CAGSLEAYNSPLHF. The CDR3 nucleotides are TGTGCCGGCAGTTTAGAGGCTTATAATTCACCCCTCCACTTT.

This clone appeared a single time. The chain links TRBV7-8 to TRBJ1-1; 9 positions match TRBD1. After removal of 3 bases from V and 0 bases from J, the junction contained 5 bases not matched to a gene. The CDR3 loop spans 16 amino acids. Per the germline V gene, CDR1 is SGHVS and CDR2 is FQNEAQ. The CDR3 DNA reads TGTGCCAGCAGCTTGGGGGACAGGGTAATGAACACTGAAGCTTTCTTT. It translates to CASSLGDRVMNTEAFF.

This chain uses TRBV7-9 with TRBJ2-7; TRBD1 might be the D (5 bases). Trimming took off 4 bases at V and 5 bases at J, with 18 bases between the two ends. The CDR3 contains 15 residues. Looked up from germline, CDR1 is SEHNR and CDR2 is FQNEAQ (reference sequence). The CDR3: CASSSYLDTYHEQYF. DNA for the CDR3: TGTGCCAGCAGCTCCTACCTGGACACTTACCACGAGCAGTACTTC. Full variable domain (remainder filled in from reference TRBV7-9 and TRBJ2-7): DTGVSQNPRHKITKRGQNVTFRCDPISEHNRLYWYRQTLGQGPEFLTYFQNEAQLEKSRLLSDRFSAERPKGSFSTLEIQRTEQGDSAMYLCASSSYLDTYHEQYFGPGTRLTVT.

The chain combines TRBV7-2 with TRBJ2-1; the D gene is possibly TRBD2 (5 bases). Germline V gene lookup returns CDR1 SGHTA and CDR2 FQGNSA. V lost 5 bases, J lost 6 bases, and 17 bases lay in between. The CDR3 has 15 amino acids. The CDR3 region is CASSPGLWQVNEQFF. The CDR3 DNA sequence: TGTGCCAGCAGCCCAGGACTGTGGCAGGTCAATGAGCAGTTCTTC.

The chain joins TRBV30 to TRBJ1-2; TRBD1 aligns across 7 bases. V shed 3 bases, J shed 5 bases, and the junction held 3 bases outside the gene matches. CDR3 length: 12 amino acids. The germline CDR1 and CDR2 sequences are GTSNPN and SVGIG (reference sequence). CDR3 protein: CAWSSTGYGYTF. The DNA for the CDR3 is TGTGCCTGGAGCTCGACAGGGTATGGCTACACCTTC.

V and J are TRBV10-3 and TRBJ1-5; no definite D call. Trimming took off 6 bases at V and 5 bases at J, with 11 bases between the two ends. The CDR3 has 13 amino acids. Germline V gene sequence: CDR1 ENHRY, CDR2 SYGVKD. The CDR3 DNA is TGTGCCATCAGCCCTGACCGGGATCAGCCCCAGCATTTT. This encodes CAISPDRDQPQHF.

The CDR3 coding sequence is TGTGCCAGCAGACCTGGGGAGTCTTTCACAGATACGCAGTATTTT. Protein product: CASRPGESFTDTQYF. The chain combines TRBV6-5 with TRBJ2-3; perhaps TRBD2 as D (5 bases). This CDR3 has 15 residues. V gave up 6 bases and J gave up 2 bases, with 15 bases separating them. Germline lookup yields CDR1 MNHEY and CDR2 SVGAGI.

The chain couples TRBV11-2 to TRBJ1-2, with D unresolved. Trimming stripped 2 bases from V and 3 bases from J, with 7 bases between. The CDR3 loop spans 13 amino acids. Germline V gene data show CDR1 as SGHAT and CDR2 as FQNNGV. The CDR3 protein is CASSLTVDYGYTF. The CDR3 DNA sequence: TGTGCCAGCAGCTTAACGGTCGACTATGGCTACACCTTC.

The chain couples TRBV29-1 to TRBJ2-3; D perhaps matches TRBD2 (6 bases). Germline loops: CDR1 SQVTM, CDR2 ANQGSEA. Trimming left V 6 bases short and J 5 bases short, with 9 bases between. This CDR3 is built from 11 residues. Here the CDR3 DNA reads TGCAGCGTCAAAGCGGGAGATACGCAGTATTTT. Amino acids: CSVKAGDTQYF.

The V gene is TRBV5-1, the J gene TRBJ1-5, with a possible D match to TRBD1 (5 bases). The CDR3 runs to 15 residues. Germline loops: CDR1 SGHRS, CDR2 YFSETQ. V lost 5 bases to trimming and J lost 4 bases, with 16 bases between them. The CDR3 spells CASREGSGKNQPQHF. Written as DNA, the CDR3 is TGCGCCAGCAGGGAGGGGTCGGGTAAGAATCAGCCCCAGCATTTT.

CDR3 loop: CASWGRTSGADTQYF. As DNA, the CDR3 is TGTGCCAGCTGGGGGAGGACTAGCGGGGCTGATACGCAGTATTTT. V usage is TRBV6-1 and J usage is TRBJ2-3; 12 bases are a match to TRBD2. The CDR3 is made up of 15 amino acids. J gave up 6 bases and V 8 bases, and 9 bases lay outside the gene matches. CDR1 is MNHNS and CDR2 is SASEGT in the germline V gene.

The chain carries TRBV18 and TRBJ1-4, with 8 bases that match TRBD1. CDR1 is KGHSH, CDR2 LQKENI, per germline. The junction had 9 bases not matched to a gene; V was cut back by 5 bases and J by 4 bases. This CDR3 has 16 residues. CDR3 region: CASSATGTGINEKLFF. CDR3 DNA: TGTGCCAGCTCAGCGACCGGGACAGGCATTAATGAAAAACTGTTTTTT. Complete variable domain (other parts from reference TRBV18 and TRBJ1-4): NAGVMQNPRHLVRRRGQEARLRCSPMKGHSHVYWYRQLPEEGLKFMVYLQKENIIDESGMPKERFSAEFPKEGPSILRIQQVVRGDSAAYFCASSATGTGINEKLFFGSGTQLSVL.

This clone was seen only a few times. The chain has TRBV9 and TRBJ2-7; a weak D match, TRBD2 (5 bases). The CDR3 runs to 13 residues. Germline V gene sequence: CDR1 SGDLS, CDR2 YYNGEE. V gave up 3 bases and J gave up 6 bases, with 13 bases separating them. The CDR3 region has the DNA TGTGCCAGCAGCGGAGAGGGCCTAGCCGAGCAGTACTTC. Its translation is CASSGEGLAEQYF.

This clone was seen a few times. This chain links TRBV18 with TRBJ1-6, with D unclear. Germline loops: CDR1 KGHSH, CDR2 LQKENI. The CDR3 loop spans 12 amino acids. Trimming removed 9 bases from V and 2 bases from J, with 5 bases in between. The CDR3 spells CASRAYNSPLHF. The CDR3 bases are TGTGCCAGTCGGGCCTATAATTCACCCCTCCACTTT.

In this sample, this clone turned up once. V is TRBV6-1 and J is TRBJ1-1, with a weak D call TRBD1 (5 bases). Germline V lookup: CDR1 MNHNS, CDR2 SASEGT. Trimming left V 2 bases short and J 1 base short, with 11 bases between. CDR3 size: 15 residues. CDR3 nucleotides: TGTGCCAGCAGTGAACCCGGCAGGGCGAACACTGAAGCTTTCTTT. Protein product: CASSEPGRANTEAFF.

The chain recombines TRBV6-6 with TRBJ2-7; a weak D match, TRBD2 (6 bases). Germline V gene lookup returns CDR1 MNHNY and CDR2 SVGAGI (reference sequence). Trimming took off 0 bases at V and 7 bases at J, with 19 bases between the two ends. The CDR3 runs to 16 residues. The CDR3 loop is CASSYSVLGASGEQYF. The CDR3 DNA reads TGTGCCAGCAGTTACTCGGTACTGGGCGCAAGCGGGGAGCAGTACTTC.

This clone was seen a single time. The chain recombines TRBV5-1 with TRBJ2-1, with TRBD2 identical over 8 bases. This CDR3 contains 16 residues. With V trimmed by 1 base and J by 8 bases, 11 bases remained unmatched. Germline V lookup: CDR1 SGHRS, CDR2 YFSETQ. CDR3 sequence: CASSLITGGRSDEQFF. The CDR3 DNA reads as TGCGCCAGCAGCTTGATAACGGGGGGGCGTTCAGATGAGCAGTTCTTC.

The chain is built from TRBV13 and TRBJ2-1, with 7 bases fitting TRBD2. The V gene end was trimmed by 5 bases and the J gene end by 10 bases; junction bases not matched to a gene: 11. The CDR3 extends over 14 amino acids. Germline CDR1 reads PRHDT; CDR2 reads FYEKMQ (reference sequence). The chain's CDR3 is CASSGRLGRGEQFF. CDR3 nucleotides: TGTGCCAGCAGCGGGAGGTTGGGGCGGGGGGAGCAGTTCTTC.

The J gene is TRBJ2-5, the V gene TRBV2; no reliable D call. Germline V gives CDR1 SNHLY, CDR2 FYNNEI. Trimming left V 6 bases short and J 3 bases short, with 14 bases between. CDR3 length: 14 amino acids. This chain's CDR3 is CASSDLRWEETQYF. The CDR3 DNA reads as TGTGCCAGCAGCGATCTGAGGTGGGAAGAGACCCAGTACTTC.

The V and J genes are TRBV10-3 and TRBJ1-2; TRBD1 matches 8 bases. CDR1 and CDR2 from the germline V gene are ENHRY and SYGVKD. The CDR3 totals 14 residues. Unmatched junction bases numbered 8, after V lost 6 bases and J lost 5 bases. The CDR3 spells CAISVGQGLYGYTF. The CDR3 bases are TGTGCCATCAGCGTAGGACAGGGCCTATATGGCTACACCTTC.

In its sample, this clone was seen once. The chain links TRBV13 to TRBJ2-7; 9 positions agree with TRBD1. After removal of 1 base from V and 3 bases from J, the junction contained 4 bases not matched to a gene. Germline CDR1 and CDR2: PRHDT and FYEKMQ (reference sequence). CDR3 length: 15 residues. CDR3: CASSLVTGGIYEQYF. CDR3 coding DNA: TGTGCCAGCAGCTTAGTAACAGGGGGCATCTACGAGCAGTACTTC.

The rearrangement uses TRBV5-1 and TRBJ1-4, with D possibly being TRBD1 (5 bases). The germline CDR1 and CDR2 sequences are SGHRS and YFSETQ. Trimming stripped 0 bases from V and 5 bases from J, with 11 bases between. The CDR3 totals 15 residues. For the CDR3, the DNA is TGCGCCAGCAGCTTGGCGGTAACAGGCAATGAAAAACTGTTTTTT. It specifies CASSLAVTGNEKLFF.